These T cell receptor beta chains were read from a single sample in a study of T cells after yellow fever vaccination. One entry per CDR3 protein, called by TCRdb with MiXCR from the 5' RACE reads. The sample contains some 290,000 distinct CDR3 sequences, around 11% of which appear only once. This material consisted of CD4+ T cells sorted from PBMCs, taken 45 days after the yellow fever booster vaccination. These receptors came from a man aged 18 to 35 who received the YFV17D yellow fever vaccine. The CDR3 runs from the conserved cysteine through the conserved F or W. Expanded clones get a size class; other rows say once, few or many, or leave the size out.

j_gene,abundance,v_gene,CDR3aa
TRBJ2-1,few,TRBV24-1,CATSALTGRGSYNEQFF
TRBJ2-1,few,TRBV6-2/TRBV6-3,CASSYRPRGEQFF
TRBJ1-5,-,TRBV5-6,CASSLANWVSHNQPQHF
TRBJ2-2,-,TRBV7-9,CARGGGSAGELFF
TRBJ2-2,-,TRBV5-1,CASSVTSSGGELFF
TRBJ2-5,few,TRBV9,CASSPRSRGQETQYF
TRBJ2-1,-,TRBV2,CARGLAGGYNEQFF
TRBJ1-2,-,TRBV5-4,CASSRTGENYGYTF
TRBJ2-5,-,TRBV9,CASSLNPGVGETQYF
TRBJ1-1,many,TRBV5-1,CASSSQVSGTEAFF
TRBJ2-7,-,TRBV20-1,CSARGRAGATSYEQYF
TRBJ1-3,-,TRBV6-2/TRBV6-3,CASRVQAFSGNTIYF
TRBJ2-3,few,TRBV5-1,CASSYLTDGGGWDTQYF
TRBJ2-5,-,TRBV3-1,CASSQDLGGETQYF
TRBJ1-4,-,TRBV5-1,CASSLLGVGTNEKLFF
TRBJ2-3,-,TRBV5-1,CASSTTGGPGDTQYF
TRBJ1-2,few,TRBV19,CASSSRPDGNYGYTF
TRBJ2-7,few,TRBV12-3/TRBV12-4,CASSRQVPSYEQYF
TRBJ2-2,-,TRBV7-2,CASSSRTGNGELFF
TRBJ2-5,-,TRBV7-9,CASVADGETQYF
TRBJ2-1,many,TRBV29-1,CSVEASFRDEQFF
TRBJ1-5,few,TRBV18,CASSPRDRGQPQHF
TRBJ2-3,few,TRBV10-3,CAIRERGTDTQYF
TRBJ2-3,few,TRBV5-1,CASSRGPATDTQYF
TRBJ2-1,many,TRBV5-1,CASSSRQGSYNEQFF
TRBJ2-7,-,TRBV11-2,CASSPGLEYEQYF
TRBJ2-1,many,TRBV7-6,CASRQNQRGAYNEQFF
TRBJ1-2,many,TRBV20-1,CSASDRGLGYTF
TRBJ1-2,few,TRBV9,CASSYGGLRDGYTF
TRBJ1-2,-,TRBV4-3,CASSQDYTGGLLDGYTF
TRBJ2-7,few,TRBV7-2,CASSGQIYEQYF
TRBJ2-2,few,TRBV10-3,CALGRGPDTGELFF
TRBJ2-2,many,TRBV4-3,CASSQNWVRQDNTGELFF
TRBJ1-2,-,TRBV18,CASSPTGTVGTF
TRBJ1-2,many,TRBV3-1,CASSQRGTRGYTF
TRBJ2-2,once,TRBV7-2,CASTGRGTNTGELFF